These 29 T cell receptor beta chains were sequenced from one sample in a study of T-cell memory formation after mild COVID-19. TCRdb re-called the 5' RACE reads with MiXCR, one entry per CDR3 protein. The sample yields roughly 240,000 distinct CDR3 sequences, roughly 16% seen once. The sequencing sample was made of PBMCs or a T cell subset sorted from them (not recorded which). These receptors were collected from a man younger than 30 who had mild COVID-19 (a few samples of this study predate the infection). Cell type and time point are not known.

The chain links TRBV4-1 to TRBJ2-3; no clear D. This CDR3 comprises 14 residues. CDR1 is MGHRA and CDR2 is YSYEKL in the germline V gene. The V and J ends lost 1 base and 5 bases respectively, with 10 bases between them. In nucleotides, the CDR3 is TGCGCCAGCAGCCAAGTACTCTTGGGAGATACGCAGTATTTT. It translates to CASSQVLLGDTQYF.

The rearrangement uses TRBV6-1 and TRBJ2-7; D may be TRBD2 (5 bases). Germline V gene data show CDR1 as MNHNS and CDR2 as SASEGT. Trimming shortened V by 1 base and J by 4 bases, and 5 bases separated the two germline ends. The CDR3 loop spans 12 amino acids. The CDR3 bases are TGTGCCAGCAGTGAAGGCGGGTACGAGCAGTACGTC. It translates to CASSEGGYEQYV.

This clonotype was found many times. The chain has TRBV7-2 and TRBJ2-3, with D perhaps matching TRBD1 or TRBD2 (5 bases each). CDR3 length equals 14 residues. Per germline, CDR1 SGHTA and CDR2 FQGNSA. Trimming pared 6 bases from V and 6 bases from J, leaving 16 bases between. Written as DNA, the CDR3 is TGTGCCAGCAGTCTGGACGGGACCCTTGATACGCAGTATTTT. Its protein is CASSLDGTLDTQYF.

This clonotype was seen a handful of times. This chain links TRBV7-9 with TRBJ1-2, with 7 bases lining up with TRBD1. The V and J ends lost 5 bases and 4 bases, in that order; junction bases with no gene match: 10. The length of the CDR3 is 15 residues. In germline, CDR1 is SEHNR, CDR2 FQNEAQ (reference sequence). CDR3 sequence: CASSPSTGLGYGYTF. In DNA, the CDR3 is TGTGCCAGCAGCCCCTCGACAGGGCTCGGCTATGGCTACACCTTC.

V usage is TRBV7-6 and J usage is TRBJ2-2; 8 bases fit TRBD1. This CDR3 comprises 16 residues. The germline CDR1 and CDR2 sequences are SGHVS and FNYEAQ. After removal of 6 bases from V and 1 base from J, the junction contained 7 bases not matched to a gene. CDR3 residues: CASRRDRGGNTGELFF. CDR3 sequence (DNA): TGTGCCAGCAGGAGAGACAGGGGTGGGAACACCGGGGAGCTGTTTTTT.

CDR3 in DNA: TGTGCCAGCAGTGATAGCCCTTACGAGCAGTACGTC. Amino acids: CASSDSPYEQYV. The chain recombines TRBV6-2 or TRBV6-3 with TRBJ2-7; unclear D gene. CDR1 and CDR2 from the germline V gene are MNHEY and SVGEGT. This CDR3 spans 12 amino acids. V shed 5 bases and J shed 4 bases, with 9 bases lying between them.

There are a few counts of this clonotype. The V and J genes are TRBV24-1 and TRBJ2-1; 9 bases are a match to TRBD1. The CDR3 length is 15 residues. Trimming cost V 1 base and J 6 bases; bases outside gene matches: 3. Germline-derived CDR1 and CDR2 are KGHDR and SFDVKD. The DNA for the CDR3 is TGTGCCACCAGTGATTTCGGGACAGGGTCCAATGAGCAGTTCTTC. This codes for CATSDFGTGSNEQFF.

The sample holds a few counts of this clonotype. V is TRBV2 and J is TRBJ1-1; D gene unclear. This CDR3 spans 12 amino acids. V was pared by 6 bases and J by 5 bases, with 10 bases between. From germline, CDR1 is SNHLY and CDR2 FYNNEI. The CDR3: CASRPDTTEAFF. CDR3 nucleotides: TGTGCCAGCAGGCCCGACACTACTGAAGCTTTCTTT.

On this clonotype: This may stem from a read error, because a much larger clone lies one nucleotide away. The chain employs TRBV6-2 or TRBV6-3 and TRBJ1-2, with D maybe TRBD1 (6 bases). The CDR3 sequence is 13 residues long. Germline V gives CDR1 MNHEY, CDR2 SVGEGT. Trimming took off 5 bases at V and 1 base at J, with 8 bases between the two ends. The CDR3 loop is CASSRTDNYGYTF. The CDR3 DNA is TGTGCCAGCAGTAGGACAGATAACTATGGCTACACCTTC.

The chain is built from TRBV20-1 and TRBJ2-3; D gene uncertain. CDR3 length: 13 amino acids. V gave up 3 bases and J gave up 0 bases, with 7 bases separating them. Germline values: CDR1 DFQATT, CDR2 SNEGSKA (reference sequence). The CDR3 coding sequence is TGCAGTGCTAGTCGGTGGAGCACAGATACGCAGTATTTT. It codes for CSASRWSTDTQYF.

The CDR3 sequence: CASKGTDSPLHF. In DNA, the CDR3 is TGTGCCAGCAAGGGGACGGATTCACCCCTCCACTTT. This sequence joins TRBV3-1 and TRBJ1-6, with TRBD1 as a possible D gene (5 bases). The V end lost 7 bases, the J end lost 8 bases, and 9 bases lay between the germline ends. Looked up from germline, CDR1 is LGHDT and CDR2 is YNNKEL (reference sequence). This CDR3 is built from 12 residues.

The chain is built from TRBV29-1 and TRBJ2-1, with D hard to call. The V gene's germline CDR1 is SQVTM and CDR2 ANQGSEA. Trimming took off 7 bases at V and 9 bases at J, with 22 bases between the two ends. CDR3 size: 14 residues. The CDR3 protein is CSGTVLGFVGEQFF. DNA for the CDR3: TGCAGCGGCACGGTGCTGGGGTTTGTCGGTGAGCAGTTCTTC.

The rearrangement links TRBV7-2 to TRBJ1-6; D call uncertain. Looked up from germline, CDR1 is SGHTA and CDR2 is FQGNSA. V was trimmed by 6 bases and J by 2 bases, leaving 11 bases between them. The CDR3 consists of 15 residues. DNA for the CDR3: TGTGCCAGCAGTCCAACTTATGCCTATAATTCACCCCTCCACTTT. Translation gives CASSPTYAYNSPLHF. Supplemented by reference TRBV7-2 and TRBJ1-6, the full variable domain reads GAGVSQSPSNKVTEKGKDVELRCDPISGHTALYWYRQSLGQGLEFLIYFQGNSAPDKSGLPSDRFSAERTGGSVSTLTIQRTQQEDSAVYLCASSPTYAYNSPLHFGNGTRLTVT.

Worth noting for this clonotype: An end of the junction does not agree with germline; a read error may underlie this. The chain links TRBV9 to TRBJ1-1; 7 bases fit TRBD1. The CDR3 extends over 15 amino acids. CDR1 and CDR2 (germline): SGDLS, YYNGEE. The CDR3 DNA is TGTGCCAGCAGTGTAGGGGGTGCAGGGGGCACTGAAGCTTTCTTT. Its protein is CASSVGGAGGTEAFF.

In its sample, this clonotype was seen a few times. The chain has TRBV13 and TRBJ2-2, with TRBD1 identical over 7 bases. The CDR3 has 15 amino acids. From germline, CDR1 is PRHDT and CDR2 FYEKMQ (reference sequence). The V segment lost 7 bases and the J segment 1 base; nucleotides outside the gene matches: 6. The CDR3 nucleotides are TGTGCCAGCATCATAAGGGACAGGAACACCGGGGAGCTGTTTTTT. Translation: CASIIRDRNTGELFF.

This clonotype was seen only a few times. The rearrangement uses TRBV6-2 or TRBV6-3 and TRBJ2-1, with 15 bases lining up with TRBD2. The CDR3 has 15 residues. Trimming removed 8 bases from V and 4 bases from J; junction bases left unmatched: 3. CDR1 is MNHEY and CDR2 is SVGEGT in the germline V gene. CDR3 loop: CASGLAGGAYNEQFF. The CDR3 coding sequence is TGTGCCAGCGGACTAGCGGGGGGGGCGTACAATGAGCAGTTCTTC.

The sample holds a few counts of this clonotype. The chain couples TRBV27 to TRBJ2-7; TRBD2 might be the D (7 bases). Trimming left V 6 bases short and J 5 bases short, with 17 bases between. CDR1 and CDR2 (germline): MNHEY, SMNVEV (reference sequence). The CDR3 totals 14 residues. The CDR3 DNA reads TGTGCCAGCAGCAATAGAGGGGGGGCAAACGAGCAGTACGTC. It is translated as CASSNRGGANEQYV.

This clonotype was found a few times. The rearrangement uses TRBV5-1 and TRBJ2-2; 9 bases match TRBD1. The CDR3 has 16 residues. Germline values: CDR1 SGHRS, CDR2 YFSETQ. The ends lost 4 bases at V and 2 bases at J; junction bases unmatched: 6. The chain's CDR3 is CASSEGTGTNTGELFF. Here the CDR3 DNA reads TGCGCCAGCAGCGAAGGGACAGGGACTAACACCGGGGAGCTGTTTTTT.

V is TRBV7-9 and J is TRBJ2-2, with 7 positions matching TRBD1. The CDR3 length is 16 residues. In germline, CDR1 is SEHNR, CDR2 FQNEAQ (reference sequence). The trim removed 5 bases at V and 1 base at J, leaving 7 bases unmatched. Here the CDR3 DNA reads TGTGCCAGCAGCAGCAGGACAGGAGGGAACACCGGGGAGCTGTTTTTT. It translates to CASSSRTGGNTGELFF.

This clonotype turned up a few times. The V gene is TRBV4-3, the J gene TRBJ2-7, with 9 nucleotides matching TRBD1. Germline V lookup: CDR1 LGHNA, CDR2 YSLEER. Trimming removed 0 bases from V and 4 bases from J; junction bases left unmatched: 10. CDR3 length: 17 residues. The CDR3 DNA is TGCGCCAGCAGCCAAGATCCGAGGACAGGGGTCTTGTACGAGCAGTACTTC. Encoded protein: CASSQDPRTGVLYEQYF.

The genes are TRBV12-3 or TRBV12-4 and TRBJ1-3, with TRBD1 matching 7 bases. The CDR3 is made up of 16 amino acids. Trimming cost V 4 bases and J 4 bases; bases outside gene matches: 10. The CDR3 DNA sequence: TGTGCCAGCAGTTCGGGGACAGTTTTGGAGGGAAACACCATATATTTT. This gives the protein CASSSGTVLEGNTIYF.

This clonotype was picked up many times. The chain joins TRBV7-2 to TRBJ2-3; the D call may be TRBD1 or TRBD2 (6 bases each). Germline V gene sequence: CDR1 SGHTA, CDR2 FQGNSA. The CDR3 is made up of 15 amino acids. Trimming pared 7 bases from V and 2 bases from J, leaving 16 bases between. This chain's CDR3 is CASNHGGPSTDTQYF. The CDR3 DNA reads TGTGCCAGCAACCACGGGGGCCCGTCCACAGATACGCAGTATTTT.

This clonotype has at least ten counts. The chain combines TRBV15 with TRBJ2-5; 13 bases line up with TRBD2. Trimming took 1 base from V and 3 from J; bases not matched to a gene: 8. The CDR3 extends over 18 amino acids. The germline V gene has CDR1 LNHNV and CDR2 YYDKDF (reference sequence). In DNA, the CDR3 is TGTGCCACCAGCAGAGGCTTACTAGCGGGGGGGCCAGAAGAGACCCAGTACTTC. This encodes CATSRGLLAGGPEETQYF. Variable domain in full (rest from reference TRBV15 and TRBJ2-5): DAMVIQNPRYQVTQFGKPVTLSCSQTLNHNVMYWYQQKSSQAPKLLFHYYDKDFNNEADTPDNFQSRRPNTSFCFLDIRSPGLGDTAMYLCATSRGLLAGGPEETQYFGPGTRLLVL.

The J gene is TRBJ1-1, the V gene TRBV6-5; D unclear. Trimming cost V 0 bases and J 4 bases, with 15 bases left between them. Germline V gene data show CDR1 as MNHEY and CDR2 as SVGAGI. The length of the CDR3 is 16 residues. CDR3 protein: CASSYSSGLGATEAFF. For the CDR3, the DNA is TGTGCCAGCAGTTACTCTTCTGGCCTCGGCGCCACTGAAGCTTTCTTT.

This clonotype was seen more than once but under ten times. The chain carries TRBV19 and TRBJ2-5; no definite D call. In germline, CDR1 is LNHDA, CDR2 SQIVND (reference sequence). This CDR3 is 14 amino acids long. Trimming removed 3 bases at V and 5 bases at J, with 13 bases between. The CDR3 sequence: CASSILTSPETQYF. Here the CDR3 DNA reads TGTGCCAGTAGTATTTTGACATCGCCGGAGACCCAGTACTTC.

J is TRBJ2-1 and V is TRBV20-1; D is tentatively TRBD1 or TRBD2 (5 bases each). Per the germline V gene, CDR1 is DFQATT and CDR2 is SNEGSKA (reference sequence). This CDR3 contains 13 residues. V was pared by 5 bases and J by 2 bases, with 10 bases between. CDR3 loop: CSADRGPYNEQFF. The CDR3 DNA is TGCAGTGCTGACCGGGGCCCCTACAATGAGCAGTTCTTC.

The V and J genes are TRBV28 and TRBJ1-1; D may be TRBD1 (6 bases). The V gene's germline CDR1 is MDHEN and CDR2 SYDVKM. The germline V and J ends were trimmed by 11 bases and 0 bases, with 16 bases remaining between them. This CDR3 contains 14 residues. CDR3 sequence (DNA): TGTGCCGCCCTCGGGGGGGCGGTGAACACTGAAGCTTTCTTT. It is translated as CAALGGAVNTEAFF.

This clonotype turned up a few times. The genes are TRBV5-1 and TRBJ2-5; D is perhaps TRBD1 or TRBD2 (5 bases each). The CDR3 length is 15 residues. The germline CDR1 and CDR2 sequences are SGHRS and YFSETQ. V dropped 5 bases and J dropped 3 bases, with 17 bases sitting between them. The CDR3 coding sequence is TGCGCCAGCAGGCCCGGGACCCCTCGCAAAGAGACCCAGTACTTC. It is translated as CASRPGTPRKETQYF.

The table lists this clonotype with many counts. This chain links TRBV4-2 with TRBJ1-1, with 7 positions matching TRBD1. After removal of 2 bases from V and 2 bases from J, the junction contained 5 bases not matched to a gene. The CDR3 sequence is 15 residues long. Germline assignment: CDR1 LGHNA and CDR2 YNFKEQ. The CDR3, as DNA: TGTGCCAGCAGCCAAACTGCAGGGGGTAACACTGAAGCTTTCTTT. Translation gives CASSQTAGGNTEAFF.